This T cell receptor (beta chain) appears in the sequencing data of a study of T cells in Graves' hyperthyroidism and ophthalmopathy. Findings of the study overall: For ophthalmopathy, model prediction preceded onset by a median approximately 6 months. Appearing also in blood were most of the thyroid clonotypes expanded above 0.001.

Germline CDR1 is MNHNS and CDR2 is SASEGT. The CDR3 runs to 15 residues. Trimming removed 5 bases from V and 0 bases from J; junction bases left unmatched: 5. Each person with ophthalmopathy scored at least 3 on the Clinical Activity Score, reached NOSPECS grade 4 or higher, and had been ill under 3 months. This clonotype was seen ten or more times. The antigen is unknown. RNA transcripts served as the template for amplifying TCR beta CDR3 regions. The HTBI primer set drove a first-round RT-PCR of the TCR CDR3. TCRdb reprocessed the multiplex PCR reads with MiXCR, giving one entry per CDR3 protein. The profile shows 350,000 to 400,000 distinct CDR3 sequences, approximately 17% of them singletons.

Sample: blood. This clonotype originated in a man aged 18 to 29 with Graves' ophthalmopathy. This sequence joins TRBV6-1 and TRBJ1-1; 8 bases are shared with TRBD1. The CDR3 sequence: CASSPRTGMNTEAFF. In DNA, the CDR3 is TGTGCCAGCAGTCCGAGGACAGGGATGAACACTGAAGCTTTCTTT.